This T cell receptor beta chain was retrieved from a study of radiation and T cells in renal cell carcinoma. This sample's time point: blood 2 weeks post-SBRT. Noted treatment: 15 Gy SBRT to primary tumor, nephrectomy 4 weeks later. TCRdb's table, derived via immunoSEQ multiplex PCR, lists solely in-frame clones and lacks some. The table includes 95,000 to 150,000 clones, roughly four fifths detected once. Trimming stripped 2 bases from V and 2 bases from J, with 11 bases between. The germline V gene encodes CDR1 GTSNPN and CDR2 SVGIG (reference sequence). The CDR3 has 14 residues. The TCR sequence derives from a man in his forties or fifties with renal cell carcinoma. The chain joins TRBV30 to TRBJ2-3; no clear D. The specimen comprised blood, sampled from a patient whose treatment included radiotherapy and nephrectomy. CDR3 bases: TGTGCCTGGAGTACTGGCGAATCCACAGATACGCAGTATTTT. Its protein is CAWSTGESTDTQYF.